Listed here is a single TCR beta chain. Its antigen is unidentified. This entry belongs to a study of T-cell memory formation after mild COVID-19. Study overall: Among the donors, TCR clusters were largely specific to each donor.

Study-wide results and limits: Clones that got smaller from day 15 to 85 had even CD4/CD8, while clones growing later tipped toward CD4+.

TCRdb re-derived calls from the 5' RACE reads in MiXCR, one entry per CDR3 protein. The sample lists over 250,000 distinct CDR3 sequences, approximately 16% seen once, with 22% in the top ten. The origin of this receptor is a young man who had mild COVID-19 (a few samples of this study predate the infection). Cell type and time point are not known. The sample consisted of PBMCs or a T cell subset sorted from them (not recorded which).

CDR3 bases: TGTGCCAGCAGTGAGCAGGGAGGGGAGACCCAGTACTTC. This encodes CASSEQGGETQYF. The chain has TRBV6-1 and TRBJ2-5, with TRBD2 identical over 7 bases. This CDR3 is 13 amino acids long. Germline V gives CDR1 MNHNS, CDR2 SASEGT. V shed 3 bases and J 5 bases; nucleotides not matched to a gene: 3.